Sequencing of this TCR beta chain was carried out in a study of blood T cells in healthy people across ages. Per sample, a minimum of 7 million PBMCs were isolated. As to this clonotype: What it recognizes is unknown.

The CDR3 length is 12 residues. CDR1 and CDR2 (germline): SGHDN, FVKESK. V shed 3 bases and J shed 9 bases, with 9 bases lying between them. With a J-beta primer mix and a sample-barcoded 5' primer, a second PCR ran about 7 to 12 cycles. TCRdb reprocessed the 5' RACE reads via MiXCR and lists one record per CDR3 protein. The sample records about 1.6 million distinct CDR3 sequences, roughly 30% being singletons. General study points: Per million T cells, TCR beta diversity dropped about linearly as age rose. Long-lived donors exceeded aged donors in naive CD4+ cells and diversity.

The J gene is TRBJ2-1, the V gene TRBV14, with D possibly being TRBD2 (6 bases). Sequenced: blood. This sequence originates from a woman aged 30 to 39 in good health. The CDR3 loop is CASSQGLPEQFF. Here the CDR3 DNA reads TGTGCCAGCAGCCAGGGACTTCCTGAGCAGTTCTTC.